One sample yielded the 3 T cell receptor beta chains listed below, sequenced in a study of T cell responses to AZD1222 COVID-19 vaccine. Measured with immunoSEQ multiplex PCR; TCRdb has only the in-frame clones, and not every one. Of 150,000 to 200,000 clones in the sample, 70% to 90% are singletons; the top ten hold around 7.9%. The sequencing used peripheral blood, collected on day 0 of AZD1222 vaccination. These receptors were obtained from an adult in good health.

This clone was counted once. This sequence joins TRBV4-1 and TRBJ1-3, with unresolved D. Germline V gene sequence: CDR1 MGHRA, CDR2 YSYEKL. The CDR3 is made up of 18 amino acids. The V gene lost 1 base and the J gene lost 0 bases, with 16 bases spanning the gap. CDR3 DNA sequence: TGCGCCAGCAGCCAAGGAACGACGGATTCCTTCTCTGGAAACACCATATATTTT. Protein product: CASSQGTTDSFSGNTIYF.

This rearrangement joins TRBV4-1 to TRBJ2-7; TRBD1 aligns across 7 bases. This CDR3 spans 15 amino acids. Germline CDR1 reads MGHRA; CDR2 reads YSYEKL. The V gene end was trimmed by 1 base and the J gene end by 0 bases; junction bases not matched to a gene: 3. The CDR3 bases are TGCGCCAGCAGCCAAGTAGCAGGGGGCTCCTACGAGCAGTACTTC. Translated, it gives CASSQVAGGSYEQYF.

CDR3 nucleotide sequence: TGTGCCAGCAGCTTAGCCGAGGCAGTCTCCTACGAGCAGTACTTC. Translation: CASSLAEAVSYEQYF. The chain couples TRBV7-6 to TRBJ2-7; D not resolved. The CDR3 loop spans 15 amino acids. Trimming stripped 0 bases from V and 0 bases from J, with 9 bases between. The germline CDR1 and CDR2 sequences are SGHVS and FNYEAQ.